This T cell receptor (beta chain) was sequenced in a study of CXCR3-negative and CXCR3-positive naive CD8 T cells. General observations from the study: Naive CXCR3-negative and CXCR3-positive cells had similar TRBV-TRBJ usage; memory differed. Naive subsets were similarly diverse, while memory CD8+ repertoires were much less diverse. The study found more hydrophobic TRB CDR3s in CXCR3-positive naive cells than in CXCR3-negative naive cells. Freshly isolated PBMCs were used in most assays, given partial CXCR3 loss after freezing.

A note on this clonotype: As yet, its antigen is unknown.

CDR3 length: 15 residues. Libraries of TRB cDNA were made by 5' RACE and carried UMIs. TCRdb reworked the 5' RACE reads into one entry per CDR3 protein, no DNA. The sample holds roughly 65,000 distinct CDR3 sequences. At around 300,000 cells each, triplicate sorts were carried out for each CD8+ T cell subset. This TCR derives from a human donor in good health. Some clones in this sample may be carry-over from other donors' samples. The V gene is TRBV12-3 or TRBV12-4, the J gene TRBJ2-1; TCRdb gives TRBD2 as the D gene, but with no DNA this cannot be confirmed. Sequencing input: naive CXCR3+ CD8+ T cells from blood. Subset of the sample: CD45RO-CCR7+CD27+CD95- naive CD8+ T cells expressing CXCR3 (TNR3+). This chain's CDR3 is CASTPFERSYNEQFF.